The rows below give T cell receptor beta chains drawn from one sample of a study of OX40 agonist ivuxolimab in advanced cancers. Using immunoSEQ multiplex PCR, the repertoire was profiled, and TCRdb retains in-frame clones only, with some absent. The sample yields some 85,000 clones, roughly 90% seen once. This specimen was CD4+ or CD8+ T cells sorted from blood, taken in a trial of the OX40 agonist ivuxolimab. These receptors were obtained from an adult with an advanced solid tumor such as melanoma, head and neck, liver or kidney cancer. Each CDR3 is given with its conserved first and last residue. The order of the fields is CDR3 protein, CDR3 DNA, clone size, D gene, V gene, J gene. A D gene is named only where the DNA matches it firmly. Size is omitted from some rows. Given values are once, few, many or a class for expanded clones.

CASSLAPFVRSGYNEQFF	TGTGCCAGCAGCTTAGCCCCCTTTGTGCGATCTGGGTACAATGAGCAGTTCTTC	NA	NA	TRBV7-2	TRBJ2-1
CASTPYSNQPQHF	TGTGCCAGTACACCGTATAGCAATCAGCCCCAGCATTTT	NA	NA	TRBV19	TRBJ1-5
CASSSNRGYGYTF	TGTGCCAGCAGCTCGAATCGAGGTTATGGCTACACCTTC	NA	NA	TRBV9	TRBJ1-2
CASSLLRQGSTGELFF	TGTGCCAGCAGTTTACTGAGACAGGGTAGCACCGGGGAGCTGTTTTTT	NA	TRBD1	TRBV27	TRBJ2-2
CASPCEGQGSHNEQFF	TGTGCCAGCCCGTGCGAGGGACAGGGGAGCCACAATGAGCAGTTCTTC	NA	TRBD1	TRBV6-4	TRBJ2-1
CASSYSPFGTGELFF	TGTGCCAGCAGTTACTCGCCCTTTGGTACCGGGGAGCTGTTTTTT	NA	NA	TRBV6-6	TRBJ2-2
CATSNRWEGVYEQYF	TGTGCCACCAGCAATAGGTGGGAAGGGGTCTACGAGCAGTACTTC	NA	NA	TRBV15	TRBJ2-7
CASSFGTSHETQYF	TGTGCCAGCAGCTTCGGGACCTCCCACGAGACCCAGTACTTC	NA	NA	TRBV7-6	TRBJ2-5
CASSFGGSTDTQYF	TGTGCCAGCAGCTTCGGCGGGAGCACAGATACGCAGTATTTT	NA	NA	TRBV7-3	TRBJ2-3
CASSTSGRGDTQYF	TGCGCCAGCAGTACTAGCGGGAGGGGGGATACGCAGTATTTT	NA	TRBD2	TRBV10-1	TRBJ2-3
CSVEGVRQGHEQFF	TGCAGCGTAGAAGGAGTAAGACAGGGCCATGAGCAGTTCTTC	NA	TRBD1	TRBV29-1	TRBJ2-1
CASSQGGDSNQPQHF	TGTGCCAGCTCACAGGGGGGGGATAGCAATCAGCCCCAGCATTTT	once	NA	TRBV18	TRBJ1-5
CSVEARDREETQYF	TGCAGCGTTGAAGCGCGGGACAGGGAAGAGACCCAGTACTTC	NA	TRBD1	TRBV29-1	TRBJ2-5
CASSPDRDVWHYGYTF	TGTGCCAGTAGTCCCGACAGGGACGTATGGCACTATGGCTACACCTTC	NA	TRBD1	TRBV19	TRBJ1-2
CASSMWQGDYEQYF	TGTGCCAGTAGTATGTGGCAGGGGGACTACGAGCAGTACTTC	once	TRBD1	TRBV19	TRBJ2-7
CASSSTKTGSYGYTF	TGTGCCAGCAGCTCAACGAAGACAGGGAGCTATGGCTACACCTTC	NA	TRBD1	TRBV5-4	TRBJ1-2
CASSPGLAGGPYNEQFF	TGCGCCAGCAGCCCGGGACTAGCGGGAGGCCCCTACAATGAGCAGTTCTTC	NA	TRBD2	TRBV5-1	TRBJ2-1
CASSQGEYNEQFF	TGTGCCAGCTCACAAGGGGAATACAATGAGCAGTTCTTC	NA	NA	TRBV18	TRBJ2-1
CASSLGDLRGYTF	TGTGCCAGCAGCTTAGGGGATTTACGCGGCTACACCTTC	NA	NA	TRBV5-6	TRBJ1-2
CASSLEPGETQYF	TGTGCCAGCAGCTTAGAGCCGGGAGAGACCCAGTACTTC	NA	NA	TRBV7-9	TRBJ2-5
CASSRTSGVQETQYF	TGCGCCAGCAGCCGGACTAGCGGGGTCCAAGAGACCCAGTACTTC	NA	TRBD2	TRBV5-1	TRBJ2-5
CASSAGNSGNTIYF	TGTGCCAGCTCAGCCGGGAACTCTGGAAACACCATATATTTT	once	NA	TRBV18	TRBJ1-3
CATREAGGFNEQYF	TGTGCCACCCGAGAGGCAGGGGGCTTCAACGAGCAGTACTTC	NA	TRBD1	TRBV15	TRBJ2-7
CASSLGTGVLNYGYTF	TGCGCCAGCAGCTTGGGGACAGGGGTCCTTAACTATGGCTACACCTTC	few	TRBD1	TRBV5-1	TRBJ1-2
CASSEASVTVGELFF	TGTGCCAGCAGTGAAGCGTCAGTGACAGTCGGGGAGCTGTTTTTT	NA	NA	TRBV6-1	TRBJ2-2
CASSLYPFERMGYNEQFF	TGTGCCAGCAGTTTATACCCCTTTGAGCGTATGGGCTACAATGAGCAGTTCTTC	NA	NA	TRBV27	TRBJ2-1
CASSIVGGRGTGELFF	TGTGCCAGTAGTATAGTTGGGGGGAGAGGAACCGGGGAGCTGTTTTTT	NA	NA	TRBV19	TRBJ2-2
CASSQGEGGAYTQYF	TGCGCCAGCAGCCAAGGGGAAGGCGGCGCTTATACGCAGTATTTT	NA	NA	TRBV4-1	TRBJ2-3
CASRYAGGGNSPLHF	TGTGCCAGCAGATACGCAGGGGGCGGCAATTCACCCCTCCACTTT	once	TRBD1	TRBV28	TRBJ1-6
CASSERGAEGAQYF	TGTGCCAGCAGCGAGCGGGGGGCCGAGGGGGCGCAGTATTTT	NA	TRBD2	TRBV5-4	TRBJ2-3
CASRSLVEQYF	TGTGCCAGCAGATCCCTCGTCGAGCAGTACTTC	NA	NA	TRBV6-1	TRBJ2-7
CSVEERAYGYTF	TGCAGCGTTGAAGAAAGGGCCTATGGCTACACCTTC	NA	NA	TRBV29-1	TRBJ1-2
CASSQDQEVTQYF	TGCGCCAGCAGCCAAGATCAGGAAGTCACGCAGTATTTT	once	NA	TRBV4-1	TRBJ2-3
CSARSQRGYTF	TGCAGTGCTAGATCTCAGCGGGGCTACACCTTC	few	NA	TRBV20-1	TRBJ1-2
CASSLGPDRNYGYTF	TGTGCCAGCAGCTTAGGTCCCGACAGGAACTATGGCTACACCTTC	NA	NA	TRBV11-2	TRBJ1-2
CASSAKVDKNTGELFF	TGTGCCAGCAGCGCAAAGGTGGACAAGAACACCGGGGAGCTGTTTTTT	NA	NA	TRBV21-1	TRBJ2-2
CASKRTASNQPQHF	TGTGCCAGTAAGAGGACAGCTAGCAATCAGCCCCAGCATTTT	NA	NA	TRBV19	TRBJ1-5
CASSLSQTQETQYF	TGTGCCAGCAGCTTGTCCCAGACCCAAGAGACCCAGTACTTC	NA	NA	TRBV7-9	TRBJ2-5
CASSSGQQQYF	TGTGCCAGCAGCTCGGGACAGCAGCAGTACTTC	NA	TRBD1	TRBV7-2	TRBJ2-7
CASSQGRTGLNGYTF	TGCGCCAGCAGCCAAGGGAGGACAGGGTTAAACGGCTACACCTTC	NA	TRBD1	TRBV4-1	TRBJ1-2
CASSAEQGAGNEQFF	TGTGCCAGCAGCGCCGAGCAGGGGGCGGGCAATGAGCAGTTCTTC	NA	TRBD1	TRBV9	TRBJ2-1
CASSHLPSTDTQYF	TGCGCCAGCAGCCATTTACCCAGCACAGATACGCAGTATTTT	NA	NA	TRBV4-3	TRBJ2-3
CAGGGAPSNQPQHF	TGTGCCGGAGGGGGGGCGCCGAGCAATCAGCCCCAGCATTTT	NA	NA	TRBV28	TRBJ1-5
CASSPDSAHSGNTIYF	TGCGCCAGCAGCCCTGACAGTGCTCACTCTGGAAACACCATATATTTT	NA	NA	TRBV5-1	TRBJ1-3
CASSILNRGREGYTF	TGTGCCAGTAGTATTTTGAACAGGGGGCGAGAAGGCTACACCTTC	NA	TRBD1	TRBV19	TRBJ1-2
CASSSQGSGELFF	TGTGCCAGCAGCTCGCAGGGCTCCGGGGAGCTGTTTTTT	NA	NA	TRBV7-3	TRBJ2-2
CASSMGGYEQYF	TGTGCCAGTAGTATGGGGGGCTACGAGCAGTACTTC	NA	NA	TRBV19	TRBJ2-7
CASSESAGIYGYTF	TGTGCCAGCAGTGAATCTGCAGGAATATATGGCTACACCTTC	NA	NA	TRBV25-1	TRBJ1-2
CASSWTGTGTDTQYF	TGCGCCAGCAGCTGGACCGGGACAGGGACAGATACGCAGTATTTT	NA	TRBD1	TRBV5-1	TRBJ2-3
CASSPGLGTDTQYF	TGTGCCAGCAGCCCAGGGTTAGGCACAGATACGCAGTATTTT	NA	NA	TRBV6-1	TRBJ2-3
CSVGHREGYEQYF	TGCAGTGTGGGGCACCGGGAGGGATACGAGCAGTACTTC	NA	TRBD2	TRBV29-1	TRBJ2-7
CASSSSTGGSYGYTF	TGTGCCAGCAGCTCATCGACAGGGGGAAGCTATGGCTACACCTTC	NA	TRBD1	TRBV7-2	TRBJ1-2
CASSLAEVPGEAFF	TGTGCCAGCAGCTTAGCAGAGGTCCCAGGTGAAGCTTTCTTT	NA	NA	TRBV7-8	TRBJ1-1